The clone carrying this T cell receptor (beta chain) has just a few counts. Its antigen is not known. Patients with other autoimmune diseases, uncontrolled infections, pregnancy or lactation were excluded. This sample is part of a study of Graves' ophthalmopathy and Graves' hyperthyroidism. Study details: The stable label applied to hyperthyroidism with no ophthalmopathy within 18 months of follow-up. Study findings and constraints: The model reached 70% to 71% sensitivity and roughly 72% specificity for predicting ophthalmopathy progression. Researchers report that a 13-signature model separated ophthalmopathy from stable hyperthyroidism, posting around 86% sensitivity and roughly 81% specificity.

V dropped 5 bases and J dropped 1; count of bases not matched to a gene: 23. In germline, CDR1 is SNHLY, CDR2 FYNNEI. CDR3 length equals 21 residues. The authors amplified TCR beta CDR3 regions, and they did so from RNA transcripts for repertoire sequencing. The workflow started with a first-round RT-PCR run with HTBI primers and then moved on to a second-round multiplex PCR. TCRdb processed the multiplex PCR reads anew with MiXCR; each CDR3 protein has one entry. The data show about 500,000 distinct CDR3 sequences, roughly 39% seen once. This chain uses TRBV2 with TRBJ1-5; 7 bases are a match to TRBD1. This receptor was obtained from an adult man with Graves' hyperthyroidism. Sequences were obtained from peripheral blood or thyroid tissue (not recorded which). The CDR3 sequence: CASSLGIGPGDRASSNQPQHF. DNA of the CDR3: TGTGCCAGCAGTTTAGGCATTGGCCCAGGCGACAGGGCAAGCAGCAATCAGCCCCAGCATTTT.